This TCR beta chain was captured by sequencing in a study of cytomegalovirus exposure and HLA in healthy donors. Study details: Of the donors genotyped, several hundred in all, about 81% fell in the Caucasian-associated ancestry cluster. Whole-study findings and limits: A likely sequencing artifact accounted for one observed cluster of highly shared sequence variants. TRBV6-2, TRBV6-3 and some other V segments were excluded as indistinguishable.

In the PCR, 60 Vbeta and 13 Jbeta primers were used. TCRdb's copy holds only in-frame clones and misses some; the assay was immunoSEQ multiplex PCR. This sample carries roughly 190,000 clones, over 70% of them seen once, and the ten largest clones take 1.3%. To note about this clone: Its antigen is currently unknown.

This CDR3 has 11 residues. Trimming cost V 5 bases and J 8 bases; bases outside gene matches: 5. From germline, CDR1 is SQVTM and CDR2 ANQGSEA. Specimen: PBMCs. The V gene is TRBV29-1, the J gene TRBJ1-2; 7 nucleotides line up with TRBD1. The receptor comes from a man aged 30 to 45 in good health and CMV-seronegative. This chain's CDR3 is CSVRGPGGYTF. The CDR3 region has the DNA TGCAGCGTTAGGGGGCCGGGGGGCTACACCTTC.